This paragraph covers one T cell receptor (beta chain) sequence. CDR3 length equals 13 residues. Trimming removed 4 bases from V and 3 bases from J, with 10 bases in between. Per the germline V gene, CDR1 is SGHRS and CDR2 is YFSETQ. The record originates from a study of T-cell reconstitution after alpha-beta-depleted transplantation in children. The authors prepared the TCRbeta library with unique molecular identifiers. TCRdb called the PCR reads again in MiXCR, with one record for every CDR3 protein. The table lists about 410,000 distinct CDR3 sequences, 20% of them singletons. This chain uses TRBV5-1 with TRBJ1-1; D not resolved. This TCR was sampled from a human donor who donated a stem cell graft to a child with acute myeloid leukemia. Sample: PBMCs from the stem cell graft donor, taken from the stem cell graft. This chain's CDR3 is CASSDGPYTEAFF. CDR3 nucleotides: TGCGCCAGCAGCGACGGACCGTACACTGAAGCTTTCTTT.